Included here is one T cell receptor (beta chain) sequence, with context. Mismatch with germline at one junction end may stem from a read error. TCRbeta libraries were built with three rounds of nested PCR, modified from ARM-PCR. TCRdb reprocessed the multiplex PCR reads via MiXCR and lists one record per CDR3 protein. Of fewer than 120,000 distinct CDR3 sequences in the sample, 84% were seen once. This sample is drawn from a study of tumor and adjacent non-tumor tissue in lung cancer. RNA was extracted from bulk tissue without any cell sorting. The CDR3 is made up of 15 amino acids. Germline CDR1 SGHNT, CDR2 YENEEA.

Input material: lung tumor tissue. This rearrangement joins TRBV11-3 to TRBJ2-5; D is perhaps TRBD1 (5 bases). The receptor was derived from a man in his 70s with non-small cell lung cancer. The CDR3 nucleotides are TGCGACAGCAGCTTAGGGATTAGTCTGGACGAGACCCATTACTTC. Its translation: CDSSLGISLDETHYF.